This T cell receptor (beta chain) comes out of a study of cytomegalovirus exposure and HLA in healthy donors. Study background: Previous work identified 90 million to 130 million unique TCR beta sequences from approximately 190 million T cells.

Trimming stripped 2 bases from V and 11 bases from J, with 15 bases between. This CDR3 contains 13 residues. CDR1 and CDR2 (germline): KGHSH, LQKENI. A word on this clone: What it recognizes is unknown.

Primers included in the PCR were 60 Vbeta and 13 Jbeta primers. The data were produced by immunoSEQ multiplex PCR, yet TCRdb's version contains in-frame clones alone and is incomplete. The sample has more than 130,000 clones; roughly 83% are singletons. Study-level results: When a later analysis compared HLA-associated TCR beta chains with equally common others, the HLA-associated chains turned out to be more clonally expanded and to have lower generation probabilities. Likely technical artifact: a cluster of highly shared sequence variants. Later analysis suggested links between common viral pathogens and several top significant clusters.

Input material: PBMCs. The TCR comes from a man between 40 and 49 years old in good health and CMV-seropositive. The rearrangement joins TRBV18 to TRBJ1-1; tentative D call: TRBD1 (6 bases). The CDR3 nucleotides are TGTGCCAGCTCACCATCCAGTGGGGGCGGGGCTTTCTTT. Its translation is CASSPSSGGGAFF.